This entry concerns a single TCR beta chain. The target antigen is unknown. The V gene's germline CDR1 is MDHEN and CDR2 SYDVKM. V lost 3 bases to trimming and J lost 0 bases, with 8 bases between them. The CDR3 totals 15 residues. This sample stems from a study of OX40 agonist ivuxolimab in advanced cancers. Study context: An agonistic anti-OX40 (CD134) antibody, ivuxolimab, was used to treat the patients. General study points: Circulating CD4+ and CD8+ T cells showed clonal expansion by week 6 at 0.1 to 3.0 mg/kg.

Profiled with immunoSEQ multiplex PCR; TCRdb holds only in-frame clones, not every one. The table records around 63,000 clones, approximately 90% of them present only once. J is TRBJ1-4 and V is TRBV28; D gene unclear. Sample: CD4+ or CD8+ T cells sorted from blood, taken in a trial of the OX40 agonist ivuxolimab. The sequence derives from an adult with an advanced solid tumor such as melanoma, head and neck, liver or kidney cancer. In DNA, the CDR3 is TGTGCCAGCAGTTTCCTATTTGCAACTAATGAAAAACTGTTTTTT. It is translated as CASSFLFATNEKLFF.